The sequence of this T cell receptor beta chain was determined in a study of regulatory T cells in long-lasting Graves disease. Ten or more counts support this clonotype. Its matching antigen is unknown. Sequencing libraries for TCR beta were prepared with iRepertoire HTBI primers and Arm-PCR of CDR3 regions. From the multiplex PCR reads, TCRdb called clonotypes with MiXCR, one entry per CDR3 protein. Among approximately 400,000 distinct CDR3 sequences listed, about 15% were seen once. Regarding the study as a whole: Patients with persistent disease showed a bias toward TRBV28, TRBJ1-2 and TRBJ2-5.

The germline V gene encodes CDR1 SGHAT and CDR2 FQNNGV. The length of the CDR3 is 15 residues. Between the trimmed V and J ends, which lost 2 bases and 7 bases, there was a span of 17 bases. Noted time point: newly diagnosed GD, antithyroid drugs for less than 3 months. PBMCs provided the RNA from which the TCR library was made. These data also featured in a second study, about T cells in Graves' hyperthyroidism and ophthalmopathy. This second study says: Patients aged 18 to 65 had newly diagnosed hyperthyroidism that had lasted under 2 months. The TCR CDR3 first-round RT-PCR relied on the HTBI primer set. Before onset, by a median of 6.5 months, the model predicted ophthalmopathy.

This TCR was recovered from a woman aged 40-49 years with Graves disease. This chain links TRBV11-2 with TRBJ2-5; D is possibly TRBD1 (6 bases). This sample comprised peripheral blood mononuclear cells (PBMCs), obtained at new diagnosis, from a patient treated with antithyroid drugs. The CDR3 region is CASSLLRGSWGTQYF. CDR3 nucleotide sequence: TGTGCCAGCAGCTTATTGAGGGGGTCGTGGGGGACCCAGTACTTC. Together with reference TRBV11-2 and TRBJ2-5, the CDR3 gives the full variable domain: EAGVAQSPRYKIIEKRQSVAFWCNPISGHATLYWYQQILGQGPKLLIQFQNNGVVDDSQLPKDRFSAERLKGVDSTLKIQPAKLEDSAVYLCASSLLRGSWGTQYFGPGTRLLVL.